This T cell receptor beta chain comes out of a study of cytomegalovirus exposure and HLA in healthy donors. General study results and limits: Evidence from a later analysis indicated that most CMV-associated TCR beta chains looked HLA-restricted.

Use of 60 Vbeta and 13 Jbeta primers characterized the PCR. The method was immunoSEQ multiplex PCR; TCRdb's version includes in-frame clones alone and lacks a portion of them. This table holds tens of thousands of clones, around 78% found once. Per germline, CDR1 MDHEN and CDR2 SYDVKM. Trimming removed 7 bases at V and 2 bases at J, with 14 bases between. CDR3 size: 14 residues. About this clone: What it binds is unknown.

This sequence was found in a male donor in good health and CMV-seropositive. Sample: PBMCs. The chain has TRBV28 and TRBJ1-2, with D possibly TRBD1 on 6 matching bases. CDR3 region: CASIKQGTNYGYTF. Here the CDR3 DNA reads TGTGCCAGCATAAAACAGGGTACCAACTATGGCTACACCTTC.